This note documents a single TCR beta chain sequence. Its cognate antigen is unknown. The sample is drawn from a study of cytomegalovirus exposure and HLA in healthy donors. Study results and caveats: No immune exposure information besides CMV serostatus was available. Among TCR sequences, most were rare, though some public TCRs appeared in many donors.

With 60 Vbeta and 13 Jbeta primers, the PCR was carried out. Repertoires were generated with immunoSEQ multiplex PCR, while TCRdb's copy carries only in-frame clones and drops some. Altogether about 160,000 clones are present, around 83% being singletons, with the ten largest covering roughly 8%. This receptor was obtained from a male donor in good health and CMV-seropositive. Sequencing was done on a sample of PBMCs.

The CDR3 sequence: CATSRAPTYEQYF. CDR3 nucleotide sequence: TGTGCCACCAGCAGAGCCCCTACCTACGAGCAGTACTTC. The chain carries TRBV15 and TRBJ2-7; no firm D call. The CDR3 consists of 13 residues. In germline, CDR1 is LNHNV, CDR2 YYDKDF (reference sequence). The ends were cut back, 1 base at V and 2 bases at J, with 6 bases in the middle.